These T cell receptor beta chains were read from a single sample in a study of radiotherapy plus CTLA-4 blockade in lung cancer. The table came from immunoSEQ multiplex PCR; TCRdb's copy has only in-frame clones and leaves some out. Of some 100,000 clones listed, about 83% are singletons. The source was peripheral blood, collected from a patient treated with radiotherapy plus ipilimumab. These receptors all stem from a human donor with non-small cell lung cancer that progressed on radiotherapy plus ipilimumab. The CDR3 runs from the conserved cysteine through the conserved F or W. A D gene is named only where the DNA matches it firmly. Clone size is given for some rows only: seen once, a few or many times, or a class if the clone is expanded.

size	V	length	J	D	DNA	CDR3
.	TRBV2	16	TRBJ1-2	.	TGTGCCAGCAGTGAATACGGACAGTCAGCTAACTATGGCTACACCTTC	CASSEYGQSANYGYTF
.	TRBV10-3	17	TRBJ2-7	.	TGTGCCATCAGTGAGCGGTGGGGCGACGCACCCCCCTACGAGCAGTACTTC	CAISERWGDAPPYEQYF
.	TRBV2	13	TRBJ1-2	.	TGTGCCAGCAGTGGGGACGGGGACTATGGCTACACCTTC	CASSGDGDYGYTF
once	TRBV9	16	TRBJ1-3	.	TGTGCCAGCAGCGTAGGGGACGTTAAAGCTGGAAACACCATATATTTT	CASSVGDVKAGNTIYF
.	TRBV29-1	12	TRBJ1-3	TRBD1	TGCAGCGTTGATGGGACAGGGAACACCATATATTTT	CSVDGTGNTIYF
.	TRBV6-1	15	TRBJ2-7	TRBD1	TGTGCCAGCAGTGACCCGGGACAGGGCGAATACGAGCAGTACTTC	CASSDPGQGEYEQYF
.	TRBV9	16	TRBJ1-5	.	TGTGCCAGCAGCGCTGGAGCCGGGGCTAGCAATCAGCCCCAGCATTTT	CASSAGAGASNQPQHF
once	TRBV12-2	16	TRBJ2-7	.	.	CASRFGSGSTGYEQYF
.	TRBV30	15	TRBJ1-5	TRBD1	TGTGCCTGGAGTGTTGACAGGGGACCGTCCAGGCCCCAGCATTTT	CAWSVDRGPSRPQHF
few	TRBV4-1	19	TRBJ1-1	.	TGCGCCAGCAGCAGCTTGATGGGAACAGGGTTATCTGTGAACACTGAAGCTTTCTTT	CASSSLMGTGLSVNTEAFF
.	TRBV30	14	TRBJ1-2	.	TGTGCCTGGAGTGTACGGGTAACAGGGACGGGCTACACCTTC	CAWSVRVTGTGYTF
.	TRBV10-3	14	TRBJ1-4	TRBD1	TGTGCCATCAGTGAAAGACAGGGACCCGAAAAACTGTTTTTT	CAISERQGPEKLFF
.	TRBV6-5	11	TRBJ2-5	.	TGTGCCAGCGGAACACAAGAGACCCAGTACTTC	CASGTQETQYF
.	TRBV28	14	TRBJ2-7	.	TGTGCATCAGCGGGCGACACCCACTCCTACGAGCAGTACTTC	CASAGDTHSYEQYF
once	TRBV10-3	14	TRBJ1-1	.	TGTGCCATCAGGGAGACAGGAGTGGGCACTGAAGCTTTCTTT	CAIRETGVGTEAFF
.	TRBV2	14	TRBJ2-5	TRBD1	TGTGCCAGCAGTAAGCGACAGGGGAGAGAGACCCAGTACTTC	CASSKRQGRETQYF
.	TRBV15	14	TRBJ1-3	.	TGTGCCACCAGCTGGCTGAGCTCTGGAAACACCATATATTTT	CATSWLSSGNTIYF
.	TRBV18	14	TRBJ2-1	.	TGTGCCAGCTCACCATCCGGGACAAGGCATGAGCAGTTCTTC	CASSPSGTRHEQFF
.	TRBV28	15	TRBJ2-1	TRBD2	TGTGCCAGCAGTCTAAGCGGGGGCGACGCGAATGAGCAGTTCTTC	CASSLSGGDANEQFF
.	TRBV4-1	15	TRBJ2-1	.	TGCGCCAGCAGCCAAGCACCCCTCTCCTACAATGAGCAGTTCTTC	CASSQAPLSYNEQFF